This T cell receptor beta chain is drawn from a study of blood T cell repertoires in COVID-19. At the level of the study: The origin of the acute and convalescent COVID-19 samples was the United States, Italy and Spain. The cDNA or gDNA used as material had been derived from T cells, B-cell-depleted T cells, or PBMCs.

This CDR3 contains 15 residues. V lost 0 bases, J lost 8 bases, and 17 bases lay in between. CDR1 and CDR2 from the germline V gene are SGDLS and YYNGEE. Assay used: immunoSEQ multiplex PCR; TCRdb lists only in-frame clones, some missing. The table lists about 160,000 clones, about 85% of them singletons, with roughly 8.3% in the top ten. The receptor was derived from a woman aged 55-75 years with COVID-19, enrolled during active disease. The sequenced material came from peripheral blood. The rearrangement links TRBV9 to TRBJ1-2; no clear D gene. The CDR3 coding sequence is TGTGCCAGCAGCGTAGTAGTTTCCGGACTCGGCGGCTACACCTTC. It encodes CASSVVVSGLGGYTF.